Below, 18 T cell receptor beta chains from the same sample are listed, as sequenced in a study of T-cell memory formation after mild COVID-19. TCRdb redid the calling of the 5' RACE reads with MiXCR, one entry per CDR3 protein. This sample yields about 430,000 distinct CDR3 sequences, of which 20% to 25% are seen a single time; 7% to 9.5% belongs to the top ten. Source material: PBMCs or a T cell subset sorted from them (not recorded which). The receptors originated from an adult woman who had mild COVID-19 (a few samples of this study predate the infection). Cell type and time point are not known.

The rearrangement uses TRBV5-6 and TRBJ2-4; no firm D call. Trimming removed 1 base at V and 5 bases at J, with 7 bases between. CDR1 is SGHDT, CDR2 YYEEEE, per germline. This CDR3 spans 13 amino acids. The CDR3 nucleotides read TGTGCCAGCAGCTTGTATCGACAAAACATTCAGTACTTC. Protein: CASSLYRQNIQYF.

This clonotype was picked up a small number of times. The rearrangement joins TRBV21-1 to TRBJ2-7. TRBV21-1 is marked as a pseudogene. CDR3 length: 14 amino acids. CDR3 sequence reads: CASSKARCSYEQYF. CDR3 in DNA: TGTGCCAGCAGCAAAGCACGGTGCTCCTACGAGCAGTACTTC.

J is TRBJ2-3 and V is TRBV4-1; D not resolved. Per germline, CDR1 MGHRA and CDR2 YSYEKL. The CDR3 spans 13 residues. V dropped 4 bases and J dropped 6 bases, with 11 bases sitting between them. CDR3 protein: CASSRGRMDTQYF. The CDR3 region has the DNA TGCGCCAGCAGCCGAGGACGGATGGATACGCAGTATTTT.

This clonotype was found a few times. The genes are TRBV7-6 and TRBJ2-3; the D is unclear. Trimming pared 4 bases from V and 4 bases from J, leaving 9 bases between. Per germline, CDR1 SGHVS and CDR2 FNYEAQ. The CDR3 is 13 residues long. The CDR3 sequence is CASSSRLADTQYF. The CDR3, as DNA: TGTGCCAGCAGCTCCCGGCTAGCAGATACGCAGTATTTT. The whole variable domain, filled in from reference TRBV7-6 and TRBJ2-3, reads GAGVSQSPRYKVTKRGQDVALRCDPISGHVSLYWYRQALGQGPEFLTYFNYEAQQDKSGLPNDRFSAERPEGSISTLTIQRTEQRDSAMYRCASSSRLADTQYFGPGTRLTVL.

V gene TRBV20-1 combines with J gene TRBJ2-7; 8 positions agree with TRBD2. Germline assignment: CDR1 DFQATT and CDR2 SNEGSKA (reference sequence). The junction had 16 bases not matched to a gene; V was cut back by 6 bases and J by 3 bases. This CDR3 spans 16 amino acids. The chain's CDR3 is CSATSAGLAGNYEQYF. For the CDR3, the DNA is TGCAGTGCCACCTCGGCCGGGCTAGCGGGCAACTACGAGCAGTACTTC.

The CDR3 DNA reads TGTGCCAGTATACAGGGGGGGACTAATGAAAAACTGTTTTTT. It encodes CASIQGGTNEKLFF. This chain connects TRBV6-1 to TRBJ1-4, with 8 positions matching TRBD1. This CDR3 has 14 residues. V shed 9 bases, J shed 2 bases, and the junction held 5 bases outside the gene matches. CDR1 is MNHNS and CDR2 is SASEGT in the germline V gene.

Here the CDR3 reads CASSLAPGQGAHSTSYEQYF. DNA for the CDR3: TGTGCCAGCAGCTTGGCACCGGGACAGGGGGCCCACAGTACGTCCTACGAGCAGTACTTC. The rearrangement uses TRBV5-5 and TRBJ2-7; TRBD1 agrees at 12 bases. Per the germline V gene, CDR1 is SGHKS and CDR2 is YYEKEE (reference sequence). CDR3 length: 20 residues. V lost 0 bases, J lost 1 base, and 14 bases stayed unmatched.

The genes are TRBV19 and TRBJ2-2, with 11 bases lining up with TRBD2. This CDR3 region has 17 residues. Germline loops: CDR1 LNHDA, CDR2 SQIVND (reference sequence). V shed 7 bases, J shed 0 bases, and the junction held 7 bases outside the gene matches. CDR3 amino acids: CASMASGRSTNTGELFF. CDR3 DNA sequence: TGTGCCAGTATGGCTAGCGGGAGGTCTACGAACACCGGGGAGCTGTTTTTT.

The rearrangement joins TRBV7-9 to TRBJ1-1; 7 nucleotides align to TRBD1. Germline CDR1 and CDR2: SEHNR and FQNEAQ (reference sequence). The CDR3 loop spans 12 amino acids. With V trimmed by 5 bases and J by 6 bases, 3 bases remained unmatched. This CDR3 is CASSDRVPEAFF. CDR3 sequence (DNA): TGTGCCAGCAGCGACAGGGTCCCTGAAGCTTTCTTT.

This clonotype was found once. V is TRBV5-1 and J is TRBJ2-5; 7 bases fit TRBD2. Germline V lookup: CDR1 SGHRS, CDR2 YFSETQ. The CDR3 length is 14 residues. The J segment lost 3 bases and the V segment lost 5 bases, leaving 7 bases of the junction unmatched. The CDR3 loop reads CASSRDYLKETQYF. For the CDR3, the DNA is TGCGCCAGCAGTAGGGACTACCTTAAAGAGACCCAGTACTTC. The full variable domain, completed using reference TRBV5-1 and TRBJ2-5, is KAGVTQTPRYLIKTRGQQVTLSCSPISGHRSVSWYQQTPGQGLQFLFEYFSETQRNKGNFPGRFSGRQFSNSRSEMNVSTLELGDSALYLCASSRDYLKETQYFGPGTRLLVL.

This rearrangement joins TRBV20-1 to TRBJ1-5, with D tentatively TRBD1 (5 bases). This CDR3 comprises 15 residues. CDR1 DFQATT and CDR2 SNEGSKA come from the germline V gene (reference sequence). Trimming took off 2 bases at V and 2 bases at J, with 13 bases between the two ends. The DNA of the CDR3 is TGCAGTGCTAGAAGCAGCAGGGAGGGCAATCAGCCCCAGCATTTT. This translates into CSARSSREGNQPQHF.

This clonotype was seen only a few times. The chain joins TRBV7-6 to TRBJ2-1; D not resolved. The germline V gene encodes CDR1 SGHVS and CDR2 FNYEAQ. The CDR3 length is 14 residues. Trimming shortened V by 1 base and J by 6 bases, and 10 bases separated the two germline ends. CDR3: CASSLVNTPNEQFF. CDR3 DNA sequence: TGTGCCAGCAGCTTAGTAAATACCCCCAATGAGCAGTTCTTC.

The chain combines TRBV5-1 with TRBJ1-1, with D maybe TRBD1 (6 bases). Looked up from germline, CDR1 is SGHRS and CDR2 is YFSETQ. V was pared by 0 bases and J by 4 bases, with 10 bases between. CDR3 length equals 14 residues. The CDR3 sequence is CASSLEGQSTEAFF. The CDR3 region has the DNA TGCGCCAGCAGCTTGGAGGGACAATCCACTGAAGCTTTCTTT.

This chain uses TRBV6-5 with TRBJ2-7, with D perhaps matching TRBD2 (6 bases). V dropped 1 base and J dropped 2 bases, with 18 bases sitting between them. CDR1 is MNHEY, CDR2 SVGAGI, per germline. The CDR3 length is 17 residues. CDR3 sequence: CASSYYSGGEAAYEQYF. In DNA, the CDR3 is TGTGCCAGCAGTTACTATTCGGGCGGGGAGGCCGCCTACGAGCAGTACTTC.

The V call is TRBV4-3, the J call TRBJ2-5; D ambiguous. The CDR3 spans 16 residues. V was pared by 0 bases and J by 0 bases, with 11 bases between. The germline gives CDR1 LGHNA, CDR2 YSLEER. The CDR3 region is CASSQEVSFYQETQYF. CDR3 DNA: TGCGCCAGCAGCCAAGAAGTATCCTTCTACCAAGAGACCCAGTACTTC.

This rearrangement joins TRBV7-9 to TRBJ2-1; D gene unclear. Germline V gene lookup returns CDR1 SEHNR and CDR2 FQNEAQ (reference sequence). The length of the CDR3 is 13 residues. Trimming cost V 2 bases and J 8 bases, with 10 bases left between them. The CDR3 sequence: CASSLFYGDEQFF. CDR3 sequence (DNA): TGTGCCAGCAGCTTATTTTATGGAGATGAGCAGTTCTTC.

The genes are TRBV7-9 and TRBJ2-5; TRBD1 matches at 8 bases. Germline CDR1 is SEHNR and CDR2 is FQNEAQ (reference sequence). After removal of 6 bases from V and 4 bases from J, the junction contained 7 bases not matched to a gene. The CDR3 totals 14 residues. This chain's CDR3 is CASSKDRVTETQYF. In DNA form, the CDR3 reads TGTGCCAGCAGTAAGGACAGGGTAACAGAGACCCAGTACTTC.

This clonotype has a handful of counts. CDR3 nucleotides: TGTGCCAGCAGTTCGGTGGGGGGGCCCTACGAGCAGTACTTC. The encoded protein is CASSSVGGPYEQYF. V gene TRBV27 combines with J gene TRBJ2-7, with D perhaps matching TRBD2 (7 bases). The ends were cut back, 4 bases at V and 2 bases at J, with 12 bases in the middle. CDR3 length: 14 residues. CDR1 and CDR2 (germline): MNHEY, SMNVEV (reference sequence).